This T cell receptor (beta chain) was identified during a study of T cell responses to AZD1222 COVID-19 vaccine. This table comes from immunoSEQ multiplex PCR, and its TCRdb copy is limited to in-frame clones, with some not included. The data show about 160,000 clones, with 92% seen just once and 4.4% held by the top ten. Trimming removed 0 bases from V and 6 bases from J, with 9 bases in between. The CDR3 consists of 14 residues. The V gene's germline CDR1 is SSHAT and CDR2 FNYEAQ (reference sequence). This clone came up once. The target antigen is unknown. Study conclusions and caveats: Samples come after the peak T cell response, not at day 14. Reports say nearly half of spike-specific TCRs go after unmutated variant regions. CD4 TCRs covered the whole spike, strongest at regions 160-218 and 743-854.

The chain uses TRBV7-7 and TRBJ2-1; D might be TRBD2 (5 bases). The sequence was collected from an adult in good health. Material: peripheral blood, obtained on day 0 of MenACWY control vaccination. Written as DNA, the CDR3 is TGTGCCAGCAGCTTAGCGGGAGCGGCCAATGAGCAGTTCTTC. Its protein product is CASSLAGAANEQFF.